The 3 T cell receptor beta chains presented below share a single source sample, sequenced in a study of identifying expanded T cells in peripheral blood. Generated by immunoSEQ multiplex PCR, the TCRdb table keeps only in-frame clones and is missing some. The sample has 100,000 to 150,000 clones, more than 75% seen once. Sequencing used blood. These receptors were collected from a person aged 18 to 75 in good health.

This chain connects TRBV2 to TRBJ1-6, with 9 positions matching TRBD1. The length of the CDR3 is 14 residues. J was trimmed by 14 bases and V by 0 bases; bases with no gene match: 5. Germline V gene sequence: CDR1 SNHLY, CDR2 FYNNEI. The chain's CDR3 is CASSEAGQGRALHF. CDR3 DNA sequence: TGTGCCAGCAGTGAAGCTGGACAGGGGAGAGCCCTCCACTTT.

This clone was counted a few times. The rearrangement joins TRBV5-6 to TRBJ1-2; D is unclear. The CDR3 contains 15 residues. V dropped 4 bases and J dropped 0 bases, with 13 bases sitting between them. Looked up from germline, CDR1 is SGHDT and CDR2 is YYEEEE. CDR3: CASSPDPSANYGYTF. CDR3 DNA: TGTGCCAGCAGCCCGGACCCATCAGCTAACTATGGCTACACCTTC.

The gene calls are TRBV7-8 and TRBJ1-2; D is perhaps TRBD1 (5 bases). With 1 base removed from V and 4 bases from J, the gap between germline ends came to 19 bases. CDR3 size: 17 residues. Per the germline V gene, CDR1 is SGHVS and CDR2 is FQNEAQ. The CDR3 region has the DNA TGTGCCAGCAGCTTAGTGGACCGAGTTGGGGGAAGCTATGGCTACACCTTC. Translation: CASSLVDRVGGSYGYTF. Complete variable domain (other parts from reference TRBV7-8 and TRBJ1-2): GAGVSQSPRYKVAKRGQDVALRCDPISGHVSLFWYQQALGQGPEFLTYFQNEAQLDKSGLPSDRFFAERPEGSVSTLKIQRTQQEDSAVYLCASSLVDRVGGSYGYTFGSGTRLTVV.